This TCR beta chain comes out of a study of preoperative IRX-2 immunotherapy in early breast cancer. Repertoires were generated with immunoSEQ multiplex PCR, while TCRdb's copy carries only in-frame clones and drops some. The table has around 57,000 clones, approximately 94% seen once. The treatment denotes: preoperative locoregional IRX-2 cytokine immunotherapy. Preoperative locoregional IRX-2 cytokine immunotherapy was tested in the phase Ib source study. This CDR3 contains 15 residues. CDR1 LGHNA and CDR2 YSLEER come from the germline V gene. V was clipped by 5 bases and J by 5 bases; unmatched bases: 8.

The sequence was obtained from a human donor with breast cancer. This specimen was acquired from a patient treated with IRX-2 immunotherapy. V gene TRBV4-3 combines with J gene TRBJ2-1, with 8 bases lining up with TRBD2. CDR3 sequence (DNA): TGCGCCAGCAGCGAGGGACTAGTCAGTCACAATGAGCAGTTCTTC. Encoded protein: CASSEGLVSHNEQFF.